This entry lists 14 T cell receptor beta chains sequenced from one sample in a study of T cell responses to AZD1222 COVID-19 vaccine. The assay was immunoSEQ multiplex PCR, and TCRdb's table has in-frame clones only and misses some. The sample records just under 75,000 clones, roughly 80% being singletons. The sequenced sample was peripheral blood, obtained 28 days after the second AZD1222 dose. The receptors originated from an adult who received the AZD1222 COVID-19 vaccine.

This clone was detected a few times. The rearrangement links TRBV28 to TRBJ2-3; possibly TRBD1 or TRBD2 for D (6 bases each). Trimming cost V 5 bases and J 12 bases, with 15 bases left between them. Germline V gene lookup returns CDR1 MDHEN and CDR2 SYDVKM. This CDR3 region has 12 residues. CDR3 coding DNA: TGTGCCAGCAGTAATCGCGGGACACCCCAGTATTTT. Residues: CASSNRGTPQYF.

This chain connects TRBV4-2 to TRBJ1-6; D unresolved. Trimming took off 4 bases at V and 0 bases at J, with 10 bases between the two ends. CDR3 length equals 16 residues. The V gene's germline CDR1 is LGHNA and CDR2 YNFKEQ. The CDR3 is CASSPYDSSYNSPLHF. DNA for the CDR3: TGTGCCAGCAGCCCCTACGATTCCTCCTATAATTCACCCCTCCACTTT.

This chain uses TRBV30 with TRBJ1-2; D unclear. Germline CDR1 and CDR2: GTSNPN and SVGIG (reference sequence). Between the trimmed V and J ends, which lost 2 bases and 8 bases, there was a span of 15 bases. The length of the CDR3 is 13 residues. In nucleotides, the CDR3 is TGTGCCTGGAGTTTTTGGCAAGGTCTCGGCTACACCTTC. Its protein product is CAWSFWQGLGYTF.

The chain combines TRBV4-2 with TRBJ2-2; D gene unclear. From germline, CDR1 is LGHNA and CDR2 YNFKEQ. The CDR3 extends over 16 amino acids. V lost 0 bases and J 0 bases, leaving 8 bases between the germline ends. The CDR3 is CASSQEELANTGELFF. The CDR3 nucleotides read TGTGCCAGCAGCCAAGAAGAGCTCGCGAACACCGGGGAGCTGTTTTTT.

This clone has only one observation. The CDR3: CASSPNVGLPNTEAFF. The CDR3 DNA follows: TGTGCCAGCTCACCAAATGTAGGACTCCCGAACACTGAAGCTTTCTTT. The rearrangement uses TRBV18 and TRBJ1-1; D is ambiguous. The CDR3 covers 16 residues. Trimming took off 2 bases at V and 1 base at J, with 14 bases between the two ends. Germline CDR1 KGHSH, CDR2 LQKENI. The full variable domain, with the rest looked up from reference TRBV18 and TRBJ1-1, is NAGVMQNPRHLVRRRGQEARLRCSPMKGHSHVYWYRQLPEEGLKFMVYLQKENIIDESGMPKERFSAEFPKEGPSILRIQQVVRGDSAAYFCASSPNVGLPNTEAFFGQGTRLTVV.

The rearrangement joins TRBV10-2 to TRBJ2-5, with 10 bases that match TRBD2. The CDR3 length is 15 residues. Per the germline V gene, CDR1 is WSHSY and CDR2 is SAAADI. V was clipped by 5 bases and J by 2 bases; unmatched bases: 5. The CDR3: CASSRSGGPQETQYF. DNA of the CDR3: TGCGCCAGCAGTCGTAGCGGGGGGCCTCAAGAGACCCAGTACTTC.

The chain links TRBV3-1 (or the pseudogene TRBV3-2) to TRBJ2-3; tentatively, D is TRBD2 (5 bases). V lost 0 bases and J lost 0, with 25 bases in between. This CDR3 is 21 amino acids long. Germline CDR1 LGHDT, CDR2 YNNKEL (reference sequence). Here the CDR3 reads CASSQDRLLDELNPSTDTQYF. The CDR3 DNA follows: TGTGCCAGCAGCCAAGATAGATTACTAGACGAGCTTAACCCTAGCACAGATACGCAGTATTTT.

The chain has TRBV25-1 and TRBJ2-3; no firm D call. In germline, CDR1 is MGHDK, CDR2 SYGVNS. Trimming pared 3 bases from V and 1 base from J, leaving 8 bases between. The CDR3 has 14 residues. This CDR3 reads CASSDFRGTDTQYF. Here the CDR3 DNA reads TGTGCCAGCAGTGATTTTCGCGGCACAGATACGCAGTATTTT.

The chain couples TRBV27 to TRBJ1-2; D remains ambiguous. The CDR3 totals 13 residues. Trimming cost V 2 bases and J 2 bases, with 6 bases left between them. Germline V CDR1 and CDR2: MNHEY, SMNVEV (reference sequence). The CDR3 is CASSLRRNYGYTF. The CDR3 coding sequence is TGTGCCAGCAGTTTACGTCGAAACTATGGCTACACCTTC.

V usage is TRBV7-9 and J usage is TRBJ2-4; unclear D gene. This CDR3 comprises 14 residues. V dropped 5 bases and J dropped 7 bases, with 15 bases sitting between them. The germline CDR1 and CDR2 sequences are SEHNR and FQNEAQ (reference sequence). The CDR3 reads CASSRSERQNIQYF. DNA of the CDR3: TGTGCCAGCAGCCGGTCTGAAAGGCAGAACATTCAGTACTTC. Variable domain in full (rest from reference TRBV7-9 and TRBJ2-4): DTGVSQNPRHKITKRGQNVTFRCDPISEHNRLYWYRQTLGQGPEFLTYFQNEAQLEKSRLLSDRFSAERPKGSFSTLEIQRTEQGDSAMYLCASSRSERQNIQYFGAGTRLSVL.

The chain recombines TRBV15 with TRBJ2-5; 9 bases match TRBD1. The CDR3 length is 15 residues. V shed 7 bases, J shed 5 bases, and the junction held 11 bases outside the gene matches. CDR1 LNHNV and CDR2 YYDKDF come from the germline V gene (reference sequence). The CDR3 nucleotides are TGTGCCACCAAGTACGCGGGACAGGGTCGGGAGACCCAGTACTTC. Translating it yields CATKYAGQGRETQYF.

The CDR3 nucleotides are TGTGCCAGCTCACCAGACGGAACTAATGAAAAACTGTTTTTT. It is translated as CASSPDGTNEKLFF. This chain links TRBV18 with TRBJ1-4; no clear D. Germline CDR1 is KGHSH and CDR2 is LQKENI. The CDR3 is 14 residues long. V was trimmed by 2 bases and J by 1 base, leaving 5 bases between them.

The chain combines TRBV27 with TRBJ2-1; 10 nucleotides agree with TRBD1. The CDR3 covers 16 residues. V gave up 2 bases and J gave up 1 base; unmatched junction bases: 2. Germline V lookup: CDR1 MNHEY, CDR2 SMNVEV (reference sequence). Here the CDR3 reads CASSLRDRGSYNEQFF. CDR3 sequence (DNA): TGTGCCAGCAGTTTAAGGGACAGGGGATCCTACAATGAGCAGTTCTTC.

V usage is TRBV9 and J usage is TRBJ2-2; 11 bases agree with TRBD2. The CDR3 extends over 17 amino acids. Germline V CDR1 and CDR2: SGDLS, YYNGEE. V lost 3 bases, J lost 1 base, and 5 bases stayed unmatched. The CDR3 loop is CASSAGTSGLNTGELFF. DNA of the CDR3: TGTGCCAGCAGCGCAGGGACTAGCGGATTGAACACCGGGGAGCTGTTTTTT. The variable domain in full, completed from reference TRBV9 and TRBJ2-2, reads DSGVTQTPKHLITATGQRVTLRCSPRSGDLSVYWYQQSLDQGLQFLIQYYNGEERAKGNILERFSAQQFPDLHSELNLSSLELGDSALYFCASSAGTSGLNTGELFFGEGSRLTVL.